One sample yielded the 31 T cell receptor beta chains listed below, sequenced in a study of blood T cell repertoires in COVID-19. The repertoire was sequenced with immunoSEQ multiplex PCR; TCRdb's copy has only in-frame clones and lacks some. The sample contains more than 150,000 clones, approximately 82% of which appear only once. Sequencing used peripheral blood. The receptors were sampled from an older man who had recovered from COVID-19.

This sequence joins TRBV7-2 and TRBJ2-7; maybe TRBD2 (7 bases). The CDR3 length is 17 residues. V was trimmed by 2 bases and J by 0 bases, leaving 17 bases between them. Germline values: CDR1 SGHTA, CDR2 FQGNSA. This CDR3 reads CASSLTRGALSSYEQYF. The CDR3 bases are TGTGCCAGCAGCTTAACCCGGGGGGCCCTGAGCTCCTACGAGCAGTACTTC.

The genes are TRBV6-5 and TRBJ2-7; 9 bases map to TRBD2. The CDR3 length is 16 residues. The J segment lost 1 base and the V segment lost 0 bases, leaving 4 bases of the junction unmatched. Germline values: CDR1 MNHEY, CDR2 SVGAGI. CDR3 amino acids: CASSYSGGRASYEQYF. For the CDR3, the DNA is TGTGCCAGCAGTTACTCAGGCGGGAGGGCTTCCTACGAGCAGTACTTC.

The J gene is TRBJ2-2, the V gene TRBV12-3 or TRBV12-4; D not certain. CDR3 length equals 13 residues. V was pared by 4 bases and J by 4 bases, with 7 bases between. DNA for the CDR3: TGTGCCAGCAGTTCAGGTGTCACCGGGGAGCTGTTTTTT. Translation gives CASSSGVTGELFF.

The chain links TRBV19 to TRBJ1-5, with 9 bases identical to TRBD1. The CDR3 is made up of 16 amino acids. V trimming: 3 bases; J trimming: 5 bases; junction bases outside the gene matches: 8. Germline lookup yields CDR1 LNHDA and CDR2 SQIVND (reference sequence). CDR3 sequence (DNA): TGTGCCAGTAGTATGGCCGCGGGACAGGGTTATCAGCCCCAGCATTTT. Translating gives CASSMAAGQGYQPQHF.

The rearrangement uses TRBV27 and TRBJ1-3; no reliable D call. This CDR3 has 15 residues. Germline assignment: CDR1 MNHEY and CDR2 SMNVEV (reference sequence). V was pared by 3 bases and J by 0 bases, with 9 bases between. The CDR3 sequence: CASSFRGHSGNTIYF. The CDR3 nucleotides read TGTGCCAGCAGTTTTCGAGGTCACTCTGGAAACACCATATATTTT.

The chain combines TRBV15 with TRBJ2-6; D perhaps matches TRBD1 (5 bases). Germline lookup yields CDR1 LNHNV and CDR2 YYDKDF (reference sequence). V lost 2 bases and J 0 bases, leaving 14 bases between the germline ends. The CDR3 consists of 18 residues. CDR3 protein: CATSRPTSTGSGANVLTF. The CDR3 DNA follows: TGTGCCACCAGCAGACCGACCAGCACAGGCTCTGGGGCCAACGTCCTGACTTTC.

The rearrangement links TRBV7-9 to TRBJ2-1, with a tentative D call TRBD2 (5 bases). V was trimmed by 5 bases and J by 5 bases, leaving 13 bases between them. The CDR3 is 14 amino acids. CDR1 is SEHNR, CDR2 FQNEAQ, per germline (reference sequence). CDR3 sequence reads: CASSLPGSHNEQFF. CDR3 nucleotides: TGTGCCAGCAGCCTCCCGGGATCTCACAATGAGCAGTTCTTC. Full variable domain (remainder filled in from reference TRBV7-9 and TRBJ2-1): DTGVSQNPRHKITKRGQNVTFRCDPISEHNRLYWYRQTLGQGPEFLTYFQNEAQLEKSRLLSDRFSAERPKGSFSTLEIQRTEQGDSAMYLCASSLPGSHNEQFFGPGTRLTVL.

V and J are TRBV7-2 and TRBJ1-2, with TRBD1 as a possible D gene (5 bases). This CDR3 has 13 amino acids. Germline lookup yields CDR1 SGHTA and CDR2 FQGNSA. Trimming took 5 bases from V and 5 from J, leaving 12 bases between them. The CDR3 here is CASSPDNAYGYTF. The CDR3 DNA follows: TGTGCCAGCAGCCCGGACAACGCTTATGGCTACACCTTC.

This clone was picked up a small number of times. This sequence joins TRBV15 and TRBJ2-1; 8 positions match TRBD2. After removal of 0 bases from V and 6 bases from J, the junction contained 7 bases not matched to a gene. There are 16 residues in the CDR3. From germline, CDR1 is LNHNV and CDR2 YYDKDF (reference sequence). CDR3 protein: CATSRDLAGGANEQFF. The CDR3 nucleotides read TGTGCCACCAGCAGAGATCTGGCGGGAGGAGCCAATGAGCAGTTCTTC.

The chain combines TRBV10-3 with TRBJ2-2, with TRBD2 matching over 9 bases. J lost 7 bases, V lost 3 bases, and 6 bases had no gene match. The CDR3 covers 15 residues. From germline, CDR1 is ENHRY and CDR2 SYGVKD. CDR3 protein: CAISENSGSGGELFF. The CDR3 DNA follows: TGTGCCATCAGTGAAAATAGCGGGAGTGGCGGGGAGCTGTTTTTT.

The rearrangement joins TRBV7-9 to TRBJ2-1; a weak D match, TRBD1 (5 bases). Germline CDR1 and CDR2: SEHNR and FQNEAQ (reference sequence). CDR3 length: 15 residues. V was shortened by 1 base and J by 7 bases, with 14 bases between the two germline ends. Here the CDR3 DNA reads TGTGCCAGCAGCTTAGAGGGGTCTAATGGGAATGAGCAGTTCTTC. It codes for CASSLEGSNGNEQFF.

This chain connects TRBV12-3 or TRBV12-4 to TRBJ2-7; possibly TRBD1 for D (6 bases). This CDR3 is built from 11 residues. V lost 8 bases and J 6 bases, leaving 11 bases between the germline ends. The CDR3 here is CASSTGREQYF. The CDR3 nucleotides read TGTGCCAGCTCCACAGGGCGCGAGCAGTACTTC.

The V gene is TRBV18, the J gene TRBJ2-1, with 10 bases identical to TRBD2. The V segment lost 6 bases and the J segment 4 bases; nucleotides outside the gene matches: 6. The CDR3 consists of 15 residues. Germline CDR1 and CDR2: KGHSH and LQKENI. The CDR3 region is CASSRGTSVYNEQFF. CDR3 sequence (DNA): TGTGCCAGCTCCCGAGGGACTAGCGTTTACAATGAGCAGTTCTTC.

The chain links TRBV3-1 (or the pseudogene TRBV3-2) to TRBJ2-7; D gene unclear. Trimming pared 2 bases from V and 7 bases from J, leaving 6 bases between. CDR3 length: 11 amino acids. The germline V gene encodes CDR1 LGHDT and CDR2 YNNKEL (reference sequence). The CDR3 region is CASSQPGEQYF. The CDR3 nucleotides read TGTGCCAGCAGCCAACCCGGGGAGCAGTACTTC.

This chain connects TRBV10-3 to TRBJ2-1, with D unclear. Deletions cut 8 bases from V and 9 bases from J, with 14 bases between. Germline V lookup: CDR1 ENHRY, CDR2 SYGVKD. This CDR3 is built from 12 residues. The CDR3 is CAISRGEFEQFF. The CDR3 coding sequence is TGTGCCATCTCCCGAGGAGAATTTGAGCAGTTCTTC.

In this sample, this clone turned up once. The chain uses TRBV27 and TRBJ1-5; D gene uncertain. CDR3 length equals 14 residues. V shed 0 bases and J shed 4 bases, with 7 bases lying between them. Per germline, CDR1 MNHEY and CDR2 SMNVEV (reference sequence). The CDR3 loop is CASSLSGGNQPQHF. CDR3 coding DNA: TGTGCCAGCAGTTTATCGGGCGGGAATCAGCCCCAGCATTTT.

CDR3 residues: CASRLQGDTEAFF. CDR3 coding DNA: TGTGCCAGCAGATTACAGGGGGACACTGAAGCTTTCTTT. The chain uses TRBV2 and TRBJ1-1, with 8 bases lining up with TRBD1. CDR3 length: 13 residues. Germline V lookup: CDR1 SNHLY, CDR2 FYNNEI. V shed 6 bases, J shed 3 bases, and the junction held 3 bases outside the gene matches.

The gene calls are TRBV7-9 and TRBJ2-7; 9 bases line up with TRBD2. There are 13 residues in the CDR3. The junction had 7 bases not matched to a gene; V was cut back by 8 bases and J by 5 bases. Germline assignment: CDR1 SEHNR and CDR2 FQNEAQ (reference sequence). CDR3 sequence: CASAVAGADEQYF. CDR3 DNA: TGTGCCAGCGCCGTAGCGGGGGCTGACGAGCAGTACTTC. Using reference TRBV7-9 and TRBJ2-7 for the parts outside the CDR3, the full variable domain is DTGVSQNPRHKITKRGQNVTFRCDPISEHNRLYWYRQTLGQGPEFLTYFQNEAQLEKSRLLSDRFSAERPKGSFSTLEIQRTEQGDSAMYLCASAVAGADEQYFGPGTRLTVT.

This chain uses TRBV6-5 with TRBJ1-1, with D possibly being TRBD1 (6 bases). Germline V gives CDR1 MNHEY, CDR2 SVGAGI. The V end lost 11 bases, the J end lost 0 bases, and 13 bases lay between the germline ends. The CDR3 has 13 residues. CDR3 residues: CACEQGVNTEAFF. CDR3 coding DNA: TGTGCCTGTGAACAGGGCGTGAACACTGAAGCTTTCTTT.

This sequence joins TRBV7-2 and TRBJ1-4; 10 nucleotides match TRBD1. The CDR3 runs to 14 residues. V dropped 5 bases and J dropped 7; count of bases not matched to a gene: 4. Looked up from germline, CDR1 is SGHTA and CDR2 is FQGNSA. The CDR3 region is CASSPDRGFEKLFF. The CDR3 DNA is TGTGCCAGCAGCCCGGACAGGGGGTTTGAAAAACTGTTTTTT.

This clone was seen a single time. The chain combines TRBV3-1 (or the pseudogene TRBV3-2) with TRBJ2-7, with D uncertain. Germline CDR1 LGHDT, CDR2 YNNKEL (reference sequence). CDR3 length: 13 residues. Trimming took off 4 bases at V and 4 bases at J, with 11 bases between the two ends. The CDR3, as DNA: TGTGCCAGCAGCCGGCGACACCAGTACGAGCAGTACTTC. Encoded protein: CASSRRHQYEQYF.

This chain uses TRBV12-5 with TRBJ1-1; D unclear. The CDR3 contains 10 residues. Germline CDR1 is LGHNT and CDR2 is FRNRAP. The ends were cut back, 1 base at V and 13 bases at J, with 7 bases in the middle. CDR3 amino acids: CASGLERVFF. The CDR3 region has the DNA TGTGCTAGTGGTTTGGAACGCGTTTTCTTT.

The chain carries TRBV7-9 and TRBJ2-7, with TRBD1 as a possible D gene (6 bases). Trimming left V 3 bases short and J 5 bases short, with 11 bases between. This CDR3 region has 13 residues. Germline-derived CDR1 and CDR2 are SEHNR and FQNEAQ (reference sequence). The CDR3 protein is CASSFDRLDEQYF. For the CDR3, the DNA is TGTGCCAGCAGCTTTGACAGGCTCGACGAGCAGTACTTC.

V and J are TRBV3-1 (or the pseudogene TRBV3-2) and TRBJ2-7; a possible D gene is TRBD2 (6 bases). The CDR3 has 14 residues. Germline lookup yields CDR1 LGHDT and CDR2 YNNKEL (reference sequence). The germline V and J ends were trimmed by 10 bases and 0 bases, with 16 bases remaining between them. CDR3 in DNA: TGTGCCACAGTGAGCGGGCGCAACTCCTACGAGCAGTACTTC. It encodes CATVSGRNSYEQYF.

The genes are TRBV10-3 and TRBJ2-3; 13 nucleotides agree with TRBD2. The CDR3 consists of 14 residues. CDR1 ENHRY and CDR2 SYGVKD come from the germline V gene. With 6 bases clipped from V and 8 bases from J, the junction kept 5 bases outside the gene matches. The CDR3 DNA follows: TGTGCCATCAGCGGGACTAGCGGGACCGGTACGCAGTATTTT. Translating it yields CAISGTSGTGTQYF.

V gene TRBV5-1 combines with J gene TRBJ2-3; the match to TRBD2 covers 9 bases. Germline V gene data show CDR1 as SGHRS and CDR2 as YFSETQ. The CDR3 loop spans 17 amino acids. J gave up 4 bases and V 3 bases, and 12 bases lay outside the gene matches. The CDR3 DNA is TGCGCCAGCAGCTCCAACCCGACTAGCGGCGGGCCAGATACGCAGTATTTT. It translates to CASSSNPTSGGPDTQYF.

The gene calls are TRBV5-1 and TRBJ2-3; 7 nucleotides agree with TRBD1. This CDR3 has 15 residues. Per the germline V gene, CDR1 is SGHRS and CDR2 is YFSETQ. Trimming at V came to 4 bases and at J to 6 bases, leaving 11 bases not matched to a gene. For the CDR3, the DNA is TGCGCCAGCAGCCTGAACGAGGGGGCCTGGGATACGCAGTATTTT. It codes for CASSLNEGAWDTQYF.

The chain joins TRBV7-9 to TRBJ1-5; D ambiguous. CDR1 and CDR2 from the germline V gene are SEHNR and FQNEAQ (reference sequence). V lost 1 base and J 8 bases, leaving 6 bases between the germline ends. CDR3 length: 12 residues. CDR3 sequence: CASSLGDKPQHF. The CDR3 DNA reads TGTGCCAGCAGCTTAGGAGACAAGCCCCAGCATTTT.

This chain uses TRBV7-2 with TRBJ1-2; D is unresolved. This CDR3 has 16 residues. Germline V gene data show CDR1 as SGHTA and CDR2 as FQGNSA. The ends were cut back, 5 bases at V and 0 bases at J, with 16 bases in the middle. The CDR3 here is CASSPLRGPTNYGYTF. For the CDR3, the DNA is TGTGCCAGCAGCCCCCTTAGAGGCCCCACTAACTATGGCTACACCTTC.

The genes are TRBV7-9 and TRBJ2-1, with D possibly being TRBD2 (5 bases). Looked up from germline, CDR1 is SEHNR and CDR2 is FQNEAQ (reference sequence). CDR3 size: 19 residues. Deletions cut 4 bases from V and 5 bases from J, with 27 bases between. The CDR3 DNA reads TGTGCCAGCAGCTCACAATTGGGCCTCGACCGGGGTTCTAACAATGAGCAGTTCTTC. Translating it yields CASSSQLGLDRGSNNEQFF.

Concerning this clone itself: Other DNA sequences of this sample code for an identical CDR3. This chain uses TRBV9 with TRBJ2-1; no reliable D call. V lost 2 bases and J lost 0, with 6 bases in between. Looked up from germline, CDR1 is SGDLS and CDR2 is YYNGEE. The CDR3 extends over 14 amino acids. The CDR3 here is CASSVGGSYNEQFF. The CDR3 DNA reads TGTGCCAGCAGCGTCGGCGGCTCCTACAATGAGCAGTTCTTC.